These 32 T cell receptor beta chains share one sample of origin, sequenced in a study of blood T cell repertoires in COVID-19. Profiling relied on immunoSEQ multiplex PCR, and the TCRdb table lists in-frame clones only, not all of them. The sample records over 150,000 clones, 70% to 90% being singletons. The sequenced material came from peripheral blood. These receptors were obtained from a man aged 50 to 60 with COVID-19, enrolled during active disease.

The chain links TRBV11-2 to TRBJ2-5; no reliable D call. Trimming took 1 base from V and 5 from J, leaving 8 bases between them. This CDR3 contains 13 residues. Germline CDR1 is SGHAT and CDR2 is FQNNGV. The CDR3 loop is CASSLGQAETQYF. DNA for the CDR3: TGTGCCAGCAGCTTAGGTCAGGCGGAGACCCAGTACTTC.

The chain joins TRBV7-2 to TRBJ2-5, with D unclear. Germline CDR1 SGHTA, CDR2 FQGNSA. The CDR3 has 15 amino acids. V was cut by 6 bases and J by 5 bases, with 19 bases left in between. Here the CDR3 reads CASSPGWAGGETQYF. The CDR3 DNA sequence: TGTGCCAGCAGTCCCGGATGGGCAGGTGGTGAGACCCAGTACTTC.

The chain joins TRBV21-1 to TRBJ2-3; the table's D call of TRBD1 was not tested on the DNA. TRBV21-1 is designated a pseudogene. The CDR3 sequence is 16 residues long. In nucleotides, the CDR3 is TGTGCCAGCAGGTCGTGCAGGGGGTATTCCACAGATACGCAGTATTTT. Translation gives CASRSCRGYSTDTQYF.

This chain joins TRBV7-2 and TRBJ2-1; 9 bases line up with TRBD2. The CDR3 length is 16 residues. The V gene end was trimmed by 6 bases and the J gene end by 3 bases; junction bases not matched to a gene: 9. From germline, CDR1 is SGHTA and CDR2 FQGNSA. CDR3 loop: CASRSTSGRNYNEQFF. The CDR3, as DNA: TGTGCCAGCAGATCCACGAGCGGGAGGAACTACAATGAGCAGTTCTTC. Variable domain in full (rest from reference TRBV7-2 and TRBJ2-1): GAGVSQSPSNKVTEKGKDVELRCDPISGHTALYWYRQSLGQGLEFLIYFQGNSAPDKSGLPSDRFSAERTGGSVSTLTIQRTQQEDSAVYLCASRSTSGRNYNEQFFGPGTRLTVL.

The V and J genes are TRBV7-9 and TRBJ2-7; TRBD2 agrees at 11 bases. Germline CDR1 and CDR2: SEHNR and FQNEAQ (reference sequence). The CDR3 runs 14 residues. The junction had 4 bases not matched to a gene; V was cut back by 3 bases and J by 6 bases. CDR3 loop: CASSFSGRASEQYF. CDR3 DNA: TGTGCCAGCAGCTTTAGCGGGAGGGCCTCCGAGCAGTACTTC.

V is TRBV11-1 and J is TRBJ2-7, with D hard to call. This CDR3 has 15 amino acids. The ends were cut back, 4 bases at V and 6 bases at J, with 19 bases in the middle. The germline V gene has CDR1 SGHAT and CDR2 FQDESV (reference sequence). CDR3: CASSSRLTSLGEQYF. The CDR3 DNA reads TGTGCCAGCAGCTCAAGACTCACCTCCCTGGGCGAGCAGTACTTC.

V and J are TRBV5-1 and TRBJ2-7; possible D gene TRBD1, 6 bases. There are 15 residues in the CDR3. V was cut by 4 bases and J by 1 base, with 15 bases left in between. Germline V CDR1 and CDR2: SGHRS, YFSETQ. CDR3 protein: CASSTQGRASYEQYF. CDR3 DNA sequence: TGCGCCAGCAGCACACAGGGAAGGGCATCCTACGAGCAGTACTTC.

The sample holds one count of this clone. CDR3 sequence reads: CASGDRAGTEAFF. As DNA, the CDR3 is TGTGCCAGCGGCGACAGGGCGGGCACTGAAGCTTTCTTT. The V gene is TRBV2, the J gene TRBJ1-1; 7 positions agree with TRBD1. This CDR3 has 13 residues. Trimming at V came to 8 bases and at J to 4 bases, leaving 7 bases not matched to a gene. Germline CDR1 is SNHLY and CDR2 is FYNNEI.

The chain combines TRBV11-2 with TRBJ1-5; 8 bases align to TRBD1. There are 19 residues in the CDR3. V lost 5 bases, J lost 1 base, and 16 bases stayed unmatched. The germline V gene encodes CDR1 SGHAT and CDR2 FQNNGV. CDR3 nucleotide sequence: TGTGCCAGCAGCGCCTATTGGGGACAGGCTTCTTTAAGCAATCAGCCCCAGCATTTT. Protein sequence: CASSAYWGQASLSNQPQHF.

The chain links TRBV4-1 to TRBJ1-2, with D possibly being TRBD1 (5 bases). The CDR3 sequence is 16 residues long. V lost 0 bases and J 7 bases, leaving 18 bases between the germline ends. Germline V lookup: CDR1 MGHRA, CDR2 YSYEKL. The CDR3 DNA is TGCGCCAGCAGCCAAGAGGGAAAGGGGCAATCGGCTGGCTACACCTTC. Its translation: CASSQEGKGQSAGYTF.

The rearrangement uses TRBV25-1 and TRBJ2-7; 10 positions agree with TRBD2. After removal of 5 bases from V and 3 bases from J, the junction contained 4 bases not matched to a gene. The CDR3 contains 14 residues. Germline lookup yields CDR1 MGHDK and CDR2 SYGVNS. This CDR3 is CASSSLAGIYEQYF. The CDR3 bases are TGTGCCAGCAGTTCACTAGCGGGAATCTACGAGCAGTACTTC.

The sample holds one count of this clone. The gene calls are TRBV10-3 and TRBJ2-1, with D perhaps TRBD2 (6 bases). V was clipped by 2 bases and J by 3 bases, with 11 bases between them. The CDR3 has 15 residues. The V gene's germline CDR1 is ENHRY and CDR2 SYGVKD. In nucleotides, the CDR3 is TGTGCCATCAGTGAGGGACTAAACAACTACAATGAGCAGTTCTTC. Its protein is CAISEGLNNYNEQFF.

This chain uses TRBV4-2 with TRBJ2-5; D is possibly TRBD2 (7 bases). Per the germline V gene, CDR1 is LGHNA and CDR2 is YNFKEQ. CDR3 length: 15 amino acids. Trimming took 0 bases from V and 4 from J, leaving 12 bases between them. CDR3 in amino acids: CASSQDPGGGETQYF. CDR3 sequence (DNA): TGTGCCAGCAGCCAAGATCCGGGGGGCGGAGAGACCCAGTACTTC.

V usage is TRBV5-4 and J usage is TRBJ2-5; D is unclear. V lost 5 bases and J 5 bases, leaving 16 bases between the germline ends. Germline lookup yields CDR1 SGHNT and CDR2 YYREEE (reference sequence). This CDR3 is built from 14 residues. The CDR3 loop reads CASSQPADGETQYF. In nucleotides, the CDR3 is TGTGCCAGCAGTCAACCCGCGGATGGGGAGACCCAGTACTTC.

The chain uses TRBV3-1 (or the pseudogene TRBV3-2) and TRBJ2-2; D is undetermined. V lost 8 bases to trimming and J lost 6 bases, with 7 bases between them. From germline, CDR1 is LGHDT and CDR2 YNNKEL (reference sequence). This CDR3 has 11 amino acids. CDR3 residues: CASRFSGELFF. CDR3 DNA sequence: TGTGCCAGCCGTTTTTCCGGGGAGCTGTTTTTT.

CDR3 sequence reads: CSASHGEDEQYF. The CDR3 nucleotides are TGCAGTGCTAGTCATGGGGAGGACGAGCAGTACTTC. V usage is TRBV20-1 and J usage is TRBJ2-7, with D possibly being TRBD2 (6 bases). Per the germline V gene, CDR1 is DFQATT and CDR2 is SNEGSKA (reference sequence). The V gene lost 3 bases and the J gene lost 5 bases, with 11 bases spanning the gap. This CDR3 comprises 12 residues.

The rearrangement uses TRBV5-4 and TRBJ2-1, with 7 bases fitting TRBD2. The length of the CDR3 is 17 residues. V dropped 0 bases and J dropped 0; count of bases not matched to a gene: 6. Germline lookup yields CDR1 SGHNT and CDR2 YYREEE (reference sequence). The CDR3 sequence: CASSLGPAGLSYNEQFF. CDR3 DNA: TGTGCCAGCAGCTTGGGCCCAGCGGGGCTCTCCTACAATGAGCAGTTCTTC.

The CDR3 loop is CASSYDRTNTEAFF. Here the CDR3 DNA reads TGTGCCAGCAGTTACGACAGGACGAACACTGAAGCTTTCTTT. The V and J genes are TRBV6-5 and TRBJ1-1; D is perhaps TRBD1 (6 bases). The germline gives CDR1 MNHEY, CDR2 SVGAGI. V lost 2 bases and J 1 base, leaving 8 bases between the germline ends. This CDR3 is 14 amino acids long.

This clone was seen once. V and J are TRBV4-3 and TRBJ2-3, with 9 bases lining up with TRBD1. Germline values: CDR1 LGHNA, CDR2 YSLEER. There are 15 residues in the CDR3. The junction had 6 bases not matched to a gene; V was cut back by 3 bases and J by 5 bases. The CDR3 spells CASSQSGQGLDTQYF. The CDR3 nucleotides read TGCGCCAGCAGCCAGTCGGGACAGGGTTTAGATACGCAGTATTTT.

V usage is TRBV27 and J usage is TRBJ2-7; maybe TRBD1 (7 bases). The V and J ends lost 2 bases and 6 bases respectively, with 11 bases between them. The CDR3 extends over 13 amino acids. Germline CDR1 MNHEY, CDR2 SMNVEV (reference sequence). The CDR3 loop reads CASSLNRGGEQYF. The CDR3 DNA reads TGTGCCAGCAGTTTAAACAGGGGAGGCGAGCAGTACTTC.

J is TRBJ1-1 and V is TRBV6-5; 7 bases align to TRBD1. Germline V gene lookup returns CDR1 MNHEY and CDR2 SVGAGI. The V segment lost 0 bases and the J segment 11 bases; nucleotides outside the gene matches: 12. The CDR3 totals 15 residues. Here the CDR3 reads CASSYSRVQGMRAFF. The CDR3 nucleotides read TGTGCCAGCAGTTACTCGAGAGTACAGGGGATGAGGGCTTTCTTT.

The chain couples TRBV29-1 to TRBJ2-1; 15 bases line up with TRBD2. This CDR3 has 16 residues. Germline assignment: CDR1 SQVTM and CDR2 ANQGSEA. V was clipped by 7 bases and J by 4 bases; unmatched bases: 8. The CDR3 coding sequence is TGCAGCGCTAATGGACTAGCGGGAGGGGAGTACAATGAGCAGTTCTTC. Translating gives CSANGLAGGEYNEQFF.

This clone was counted a few times. The gene calls are TRBV5-4 and TRBJ2-2; no reliable D call. Between the trimmed V and J ends, which lost 0 bases and 4 bases, there was a span of 10 bases. This CDR3 has 15 residues. Germline V lookup: CDR1 SGHNT, CDR2 YYREEE (reference sequence). The CDR3 spells CASSLEELGTGELFF. CDR3 in DNA: TGTGCCAGCAGCTTGGAGGAGTTGGGCACCGGGGAGCTGTTTTTT.

The chain couples TRBV6-5 to TRBJ1-1; D not resolved. The CDR3 has 15 residues. Trimming left V 6 bases short and J 7 bases short, with 21 bases between. Germline lookup yields CDR1 MNHEY and CDR2 SVGAGI. The DNA for the CDR3 is TGTGCCAGCAGCCGTAGAAACTCGGGTCCCAATGAAGCTTTCTTT. Its translation is CASSRRNSGPNEAFF.

This clone was observed a few times. The rearrangement joins TRBV5-4 to TRBJ1-2; 7 positions match TRBD1. With V trimmed by 2 bases and J by 3 bases, 10 bases remained unmatched. The CDR3 sequence is 16 residues long. CDR1 SGHNT and CDR2 YYREEE come from the germline V gene (reference sequence). The CDR3 sequence: CASSFGTAPMDYGYTF. Here the CDR3 DNA reads TGTGCCAGCAGCTTCGGGACAGCCCCTATGGACTATGGCTACACCTTC. Combining the CDR3 with reference TRBV5-4 and TRBJ1-2 gives the whole variable domain ETGVTQSPTHLIKTRGQQVTLRCSSQSGHNTVSWYQQALGQGPQFIFQYYREEENGRGNFPPRFSGLQFPNYSSELNVNALELDDSALYLCASSFGTAPMDYGYTFGSGTRLTVV.

This rearrangement joins TRBV4-3 to TRBJ2-1; 8 positions agree with TRBD1. V was clipped by 2 bases and J by 4 bases; unmatched bases: 4. Germline-derived CDR1 and CDR2 are LGHNA and YSLEER. This CDR3 comprises 15 residues. The CDR3 here is CASSQRQGSYNEQFF. In DNA, the CDR3 is TGCGCCAGCAGCCAACGACAGGGGTCTTACAATGAGCAGTTCTTC.

Only one count was recorded for this clone. This sequence joins TRBV7-3 and TRBJ2-3; D not certain. Trimming cost V 5 bases and J 2 bases, with 20 bases left between them. The CDR3 runs to 17 residues. Per germline, CDR1 SGHTA and CDR2 FQGTGA. CDR3 loop: CASSRVLELSSTDTQYF. The DNA of the CDR3 is TGTGCCAGCAGCCGAGTCTTGGAGCTCTCTTCCACAGATACGCAGTATTTT.

As DNA, the CDR3 is TGTGCCAGCAGCTTGGTATCCCAGGGAGGGGGGGATACGCAGTATTTT. Its protein product is CASSLVSQGGGDTQYF. This chain uses TRBV5-4 with TRBJ2-3; the D gene is possibly TRBD2 (7 bases). Trimming stripped 0 bases from V and 6 bases from J, with 17 bases between. Looked up from germline, CDR1 is SGHNT and CDR2 is YYREEE (reference sequence). CDR3 length: 16 amino acids.

This clone was seen once. The J gene is TRBJ2-3, the V gene TRBV7-9, with 13 bases that match TRBD2. Germline V CDR1 and CDR2: SEHNR, FQNEAQ (reference sequence). CDR3 length: 17 amino acids. V lost 5 bases to trimming and J lost 0 bases; unmatched junction nucleotides: 5. CDR3: CASSTGGLAGSTDTQYF. In DNA form, the CDR3 reads TGTGCCAGCAGCACAGGGGGACTAGCGGGGAGCACAGATACGCAGTATTTT. Looking up the rest from reference TRBV7-9 and TRBJ2-3 gives the full variable domain: DTGVSQNPRHKITKRGQNVTFRCDPISEHNRLYWYRQTLGQGPEFLTYFQNEAQLEKSRLLSDRFSAERPKGSFSTLEIQRTEQGDSAMYLCASSTGGLAGSTDTQYFGPGTRLTVL.

The chain links TRBV15 to TRBJ2-7, with a possible D match to TRBD2 (6 bases). V shed 0 bases and J shed 3 bases, with 6 bases lying between them. CDR1 LNHNV and CDR2 YYDKDF come from the germline V gene (reference sequence). CDR3 size: 13 residues. CDR3 sequence reads: CATSRERGYEQYF. CDR3 coding DNA: TGTGCCACCAGCAGAGAGCGGGGCTACGAGCAGTACTTC.

This clone was seen only once. V is TRBV3-1 (or the pseudogene TRBV3-2) and J is TRBJ2-2; 8 bases agree with TRBD2. V gave up 10 bases and J gave up 4 bases; unmatched junction bases: 11. The CDR3 sequence is 15 residues long. Looked up from germline, CDR1 is LGHDT and CDR2 is YNNKEL (reference sequence). This CDR3 reads CATRPGGIGTGELFF. CDR3 DNA sequence: TGTGCCACCCGGCCGGGGGGGATTGGCACCGGGGAGCTGTTTTTT.

This clone was found a few times. This specimen includes other DNA sequences encoding the same CDR3. This chain uses TRBV7-2 with TRBJ1-1, with D maybe TRBD1 (6 bases). This CDR3 is built from 14 residues. CDR1 is SGHTA, CDR2 FQGNSA, per germline. The ends were cut back, 5 bases at V and 5 bases at J, with 15 bases in the middle. The DNA for the CDR3 is TGTGCCAGCAGCCTGGGGGGGGCTGGGACTGAAGCTTTCTTT. Its protein product is CASSLGGAGTEAFF.